Described below is a single T cell receptor beta chain sequence and its context. The V gene lost 7 bases and the J gene lost 2 bases, with 14 bases spanning the gap. CDR3 length: 15 residues. CDR1 MNHEY and CDR2 SVGEGT come from the germline V gene. Recruited during active infection, patients (from Seattle) were subsequently followed longitudinally. The table came from immunoSEQ multiplex PCR; TCRdb's copy has only in-frame clones and leaves some out. The table includes roughly 380,000 clones, 70% to 90% detected once. The data are from a study of blood T cell repertoires in COVID-19. Study context: The study drew acute and convalescent COVID-19 samples from the United States, Italy and Spain. In each case, the material was cDNA or gDNA derived from T cells, B-cell-depleted T cells, or PBMCs.

The clonotype originates from a woman aged 40 to 55 with COVID-19, enrolled during active disease. The specimen was peripheral blood. The chain employs TRBV6-2 or TRBV6-3 and TRBJ2-2; maybe TRBD1 (5 bases). The CDR3: CASIPRTLNTGELFF. The CDR3 DNA sequence: TGTGCCAGCATCCCCAGGACACTTAACACCGGGGAGCTGTTTTTT.